This T cell receptor beta chain was captured by sequencing in a study of metastatic and nonmetastatic thyroid tumors. About the research overall: The comparison covered peripheral blood and tumor or nodule tissue in malignant and benign thyroid patients.

Using MiXCR, TCRdb reanalyzed the PCR reads. The sample has more than 20,000 clones, roughly a quarter seen once. Nobody among the patients had been given any treatment before thyroid surgery. The CDR3 is 19 residues long. Trimming took off 3 bases at V and 2 bases at J, with 23 bases between the two ends. Germline-derived CDR1 and CDR2 are MDHEN and SYDVKM. Sequences were obtained from tumor tissue. The origin of this receptor is a male donor with papillary thyroid cancer or a benign thyroid nodule (not recorded which). Some clones in this sample may be carry-over from other donors' samples. V and J are TRBV28 and TRBJ1-5, with D perhaps matching TRBD1 (5 bases). The CDR3 DNA is TGTGCCAGCAGTTTCCCTCATGTACAGGTAAGGGTTCGCAATCAGCCCCAGCATTTT. Translating it yields CASSFPHVQVRVRNQPQHF.